This T cell receptor (beta chain) was retrieved from a study of Ad26.COV2.S vaccination and SARS-CoV-2 variants. Overall study findings and caveats: A substantial breadth of spike-specific CD8+ and CD4+ T cell responses after vaccination has been reported. Placebo recipients trailed vaccine recipients in spike-specific TCR breadth.

Documented treatment: around 19 received Ad26.COV2.S at low or high dose, single or two shots; roughly five received placebo; per-sample allocation not given. Repertoires come from day 63 after the first vaccine or placebo injection. An Ad26 vector expressing Wuhan-strain SARS-CoV-2 spike constituted the vaccine. Profiled with immunoSEQ multiplex PCR; TCRdb holds only in-frame clones, not every one. The sample holds some 250,000 clones, 88% seen once. V gave up 6 bases and J gave up 4 bases, with 17 bases separating them. CDR3 length: 15 residues. Germline CDR1 reads LNHDA; CDR2 reads SQIVND (reference sequence). This clone was counted once. As yet, its antigen is unknown.

This TCR was recovered from a person aged 18-65 years who received the Ad26.COV2.S COVID-19 vaccine or a placebo. The rearrangement links TRBV19 to TRBJ2-3; the D gene is possibly TRBD2 (6 bases). This sample comprised peripheral blood, obtained in a trial of Ad26.COV2.S vaccine versus placebo. For the CDR3, the DNA is TGTGCCAGTAGGAATGACGTCCCGGGAGCAGATACGCAGTATTTT. Residues: CASRNDVPGADTQYF.